This passage covers 8 T cell receptor beta chains from one sample sequenced in a study of T-cell memory formation after mild COVID-19. TCRdb passed the 5' RACE reads through MiXCR, listing each CDR3 protein once. The sample records more than 450,000 distinct CDR3 sequences, 15% to 20% being singletons. The specimen was PBMCs or a T cell subset sorted from them (not recorded which). These receptors all come from an adult woman who had mild COVID-19 (a few samples of this study predate the infection). Cell type and time point are not known.

This clonotype was seen more than once but under ten times. V is TRBV12-3 or TRBV12-4 and J is TRBJ2-7; D is perhaps TRBD2 (7 bases). CDR3 length: 13 residues. V dropped 3 bases and J dropped 5 bases, with 11 bases sitting between them. The CDR3 here is CASSLGGADEQYF. Here the CDR3 DNA reads TGTGCCAGCAGTTTGGGGGGGGCAGACGAGCAGTACTTC.

This chain connects TRBV12-3 or TRBV12-4 to TRBJ2-6; a possible D gene is TRBD2 (6 bases). The germline V and J ends were trimmed by 4 bases and 2 bases, with 15 bases remaining between them. The CDR3 has 17 amino acids. CDR3 nucleotides: TGTGCCAGCAGTTCCCGGGGACTTGTTGCTGGGGCCAACGTCCTGACTTTC. Translated, it gives CASSSRGLVAGANVLTF.

The chain employs TRBV20-1 and TRBJ1-5, with D unresolved. The length of the CDR3 is 14 residues. The V gene lost 3 bases and the J gene lost 2 bases, with 11 bases spanning the gap. The germline gives CDR1 DFQATT, CDR2 SNEGSKA (reference sequence). CDR3 DNA sequence: TGCAGTGCTAGGTGGGGAGAGGGCAATCAGCCCCAGCATTTT. It codes for CSARWGEGNQPQHF.

The V call is TRBV4-2, the J call TRBJ2-3, with D possibly TRBD2 on 6 matching bases. This CDR3 has 18 amino acids. CDR1 and CDR2 (germline): LGHNA, YNFKEQ. Trimming took off 0 bases at V and 6 bases at J, with 22 bases between the two ends. The CDR3: CASSQDPPRLGQTDTQYF. The CDR3 coding sequence is TGTGCCAGCAGCCAAGATCCCCCTCGACTAGGACAAACGGATACGCAGTATTTT.

This clonotype was counted at least ten times. The genes are TRBV6-5 and TRBJ2-5; D call uncertain. Trimming left V 5 bases short and J 5 bases short, with 21 bases between. Germline V gene sequence: CDR1 MNHEY, CDR2 SVGAGI. CDR3 size: 16 residues. CDR3 sequence: CASSPWGSLRVETQYF. DNA for the CDR3: TGTGCCAGCAGTCCCTGGGGTAGCCTAAGGGTGGAGACCCAGTACTTC.

This chain connects TRBV9 to TRBJ1-1; TRBD1 might be the D (6 bases). The CDR3 sequence is 16 residues long. Per germline, CDR1 SGDLS and CDR2 YYNGEE. Trimming left V 1 base short and J 1 base short, with 14 bases between. DNA for the CDR3: TGTGCCAGCAGCGTAATCGTGGGGGACAAGAACACTGAAGCTTTCTTT. Amino acid sequence: CASSVIVGDKNTEAFF.

The chain couples TRBV19 to TRBJ2-2, with D tentatively TRBD2 (5 bases). Germline V CDR1 and CDR2: LNHDA, SQIVND (reference sequence). The CDR3 totals 16 residues. V dropped 1 base and J dropped 3 bases, with 12 bases sitting between them. Here the CDR3 DNA reads TGTGCCAGTAGTATAGGGTCGGGGTACGACACCGGGGAGCTGTTTTTT. Its protein is CASSIGSGYDTGELFF.

On this clonotype itself: Mismatch with germline at one junction end may stem from a read error. The CDR3 coding sequence is TGTGCCAGCAGCCTAGCGCATCGCACTGAAGCTTTCTTT. It encodes CASSLAHRTEAFF. The chain is built from TRBV11-1 and TRBJ1-1; no clear D. Germline CDR1 and CDR2: SGHAT and FQDESV (reference sequence). CDR3 length equals 13 residues.